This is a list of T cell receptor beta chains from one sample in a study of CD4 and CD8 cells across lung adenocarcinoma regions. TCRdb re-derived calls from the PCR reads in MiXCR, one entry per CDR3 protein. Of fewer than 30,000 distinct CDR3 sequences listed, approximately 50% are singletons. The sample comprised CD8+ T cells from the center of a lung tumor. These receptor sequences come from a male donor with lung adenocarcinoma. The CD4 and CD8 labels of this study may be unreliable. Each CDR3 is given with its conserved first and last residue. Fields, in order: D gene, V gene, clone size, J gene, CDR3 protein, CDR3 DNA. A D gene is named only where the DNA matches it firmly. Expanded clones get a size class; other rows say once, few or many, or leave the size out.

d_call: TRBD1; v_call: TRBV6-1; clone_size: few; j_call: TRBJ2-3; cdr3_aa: CATGTGGSDTQYF; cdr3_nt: TGTGCCACCGGGACAGGGGGGTCAGATACGCAGTATTTT
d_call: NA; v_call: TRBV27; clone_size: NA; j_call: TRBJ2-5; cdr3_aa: CASRGSGGGATETQYF; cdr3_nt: TGTGCCAGCAGGGGATCGGGGGGCGGCGCCACAGAGACGCAGTACTTC
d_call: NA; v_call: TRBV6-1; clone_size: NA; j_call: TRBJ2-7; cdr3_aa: CASRKLNRGGNEQYF; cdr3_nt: TGTGCCAGCCGAAAATTGAACAGGGGAGGGAACGAGCAGTACTTC
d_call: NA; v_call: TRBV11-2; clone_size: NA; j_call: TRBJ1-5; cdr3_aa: CASSLGGLQPQHF; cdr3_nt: TGTGCCAGCAGCTTAGGGGGACTCCAGCCCCAGCATTTT
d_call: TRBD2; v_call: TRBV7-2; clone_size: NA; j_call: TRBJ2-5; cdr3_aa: CASSLWLAGFQETQYF; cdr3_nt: TGTGCCAGCAGCTTATGGCTAGCGGGGTTCCAAGAGACCCAGTACTTC
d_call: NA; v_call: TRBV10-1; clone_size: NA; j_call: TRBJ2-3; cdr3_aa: CASRAQDTQYF; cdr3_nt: TGCGCCAGCCGTGCCCAAGATACGCAGTACTTT
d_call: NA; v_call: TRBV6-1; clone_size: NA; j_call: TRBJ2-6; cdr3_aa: CASSFDQAGANVQYF; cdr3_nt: TGTGCCAGCAGCTTCGACCAAGCTGGGGCCAACGTCCAGTATTTC
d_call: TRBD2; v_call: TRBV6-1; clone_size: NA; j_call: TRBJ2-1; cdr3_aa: CASTASGRMNEQFF; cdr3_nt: TGTGCCAGCACTGCTAGCGGGAGGATGAATGAGCAGTTCTTC
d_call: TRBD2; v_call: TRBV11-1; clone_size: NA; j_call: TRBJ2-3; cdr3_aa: CARGFGGGDAETQYF; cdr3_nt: TGTGCCAGGGGCTTCGGGGGAGGGGACGCAGAGACCCAGTATTTT
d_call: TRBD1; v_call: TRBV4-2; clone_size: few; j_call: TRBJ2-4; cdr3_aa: CASSQTGGVKNIQYF; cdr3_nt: TGTGCCAGCAGCCAGACAGGGGGCGTCAAAAACATTCAGTACTTC
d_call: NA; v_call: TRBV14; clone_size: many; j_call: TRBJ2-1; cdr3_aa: CASSQRQGGYNEQFF; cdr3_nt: TGTGCCAGCAGCCAACGACAGGGAGGCTACAATGAGCAGTTCTTC
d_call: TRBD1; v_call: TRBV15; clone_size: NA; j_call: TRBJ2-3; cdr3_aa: CATSTRDRGTDTQYF; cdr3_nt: TGTGCCACCAGCACCCGGGACAGAGGCACAGATACGCAGTATTTT
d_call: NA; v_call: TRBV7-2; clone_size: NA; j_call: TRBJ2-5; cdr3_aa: CASSLIGRYQETQYF; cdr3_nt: TGTGCCAGCAGCTTAATCGGCAGGTACCAAGAGACCCAGTACTTC
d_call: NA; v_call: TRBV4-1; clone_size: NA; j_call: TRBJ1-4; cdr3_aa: CASSQYVATNEKLFF; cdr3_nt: TGCGCCAGCAGCCAGTACGTTGCAACTAATGAAAAACTGTTTTTT
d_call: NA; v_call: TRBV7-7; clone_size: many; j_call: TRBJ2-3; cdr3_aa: CASSTGGGTDTQYF; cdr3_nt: TGTGCTAGCAGTACAGGGGGGGGCACAGATACGCAGTATTTT
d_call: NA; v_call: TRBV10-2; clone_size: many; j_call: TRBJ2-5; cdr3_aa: CASSRQETQYF; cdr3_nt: TGCGCCAGCAGCAGACAAGAGACCCAGTACTTC
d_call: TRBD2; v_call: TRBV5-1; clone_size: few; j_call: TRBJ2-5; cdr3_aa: CASSLSSGKETQYF; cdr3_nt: TGCGCCAGCAGCTTGAGTAGCGGGAAAGAGACCCAGTACTTC
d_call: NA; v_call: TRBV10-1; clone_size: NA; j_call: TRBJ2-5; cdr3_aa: CASSGGPGGRDPETQYF; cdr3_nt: TGCGCCAGCAGTGGGGGCCCGGGGGGCCGAGACCCAGAGACGCAGTACTTC
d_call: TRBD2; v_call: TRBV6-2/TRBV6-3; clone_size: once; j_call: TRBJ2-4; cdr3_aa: CASSWGGNIQYF; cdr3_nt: TGTGCCAGCAGTTGGGGGGGAAACATTCAGTACTTC
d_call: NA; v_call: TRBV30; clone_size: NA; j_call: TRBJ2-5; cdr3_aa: CAWNVGGAQYF; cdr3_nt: TGTGCCTGGAATGTCGGGGGTGCCCAGTACTTC
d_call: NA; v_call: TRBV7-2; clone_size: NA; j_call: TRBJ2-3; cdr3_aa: CASSLDSGGTDTQYF; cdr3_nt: TGTGCCAGCAGCTTAGACAGCGGAGGCACAGATACGCAGTATTTT
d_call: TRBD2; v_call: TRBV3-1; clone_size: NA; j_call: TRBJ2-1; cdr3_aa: CASSTSGSYNEQFF; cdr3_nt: TGTGCCAGCAGTACTAGCGGGTCATACAATGAGCAGTTCTTC
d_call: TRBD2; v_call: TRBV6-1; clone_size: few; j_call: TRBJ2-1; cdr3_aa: CASSDPTSGSRNEQFF; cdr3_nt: TGTGCCAGCAGTGACCCCACTAGCGGGAGTCGCAATGAGCAGTTCTTC
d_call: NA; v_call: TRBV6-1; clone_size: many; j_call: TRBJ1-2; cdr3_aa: CASRFGQGGYTF; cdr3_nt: TGTGCCAGCAGATTCGGACAAGGCGGCTACACCTTC
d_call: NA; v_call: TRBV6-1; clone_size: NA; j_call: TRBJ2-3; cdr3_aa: CAGRLARGQDTQYF; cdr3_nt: TGTGCGGGCAGACTGGCCCGAGGCCAAGATACGCAGTACTTT
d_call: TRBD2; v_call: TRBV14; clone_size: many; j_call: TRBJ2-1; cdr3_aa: CASSRLTSGINEQFF; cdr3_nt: TGTGCCAGCAGCCGTCTGACTAGCGGAATCAATGAGCAGTTCTTC
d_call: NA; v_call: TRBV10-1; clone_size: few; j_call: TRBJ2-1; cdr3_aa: CASSLSRGANNEQFF; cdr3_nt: TGCGCCAGCAGTTTGTCCAGGGGAGCCAACAATGAGCAGTTCTTC
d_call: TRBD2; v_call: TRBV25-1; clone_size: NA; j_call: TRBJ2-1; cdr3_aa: CASSELGLADNEQFF; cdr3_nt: TGTGCCAGCAGTGAATTGGGGCTAGCGGACAATGAGCAGTTCTTC
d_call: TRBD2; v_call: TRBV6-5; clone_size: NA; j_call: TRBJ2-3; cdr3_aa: CASSYVGGGGAANTQYF; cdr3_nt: TGTGCCAGCAGTTACGTCGGAGGCGGGGGGGCGGCTAATACGCAGTATTTT
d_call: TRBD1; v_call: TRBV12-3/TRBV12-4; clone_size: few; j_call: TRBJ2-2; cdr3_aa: CASSFRDRDYWNTGELFF; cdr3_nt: TGTGCCAGCAGTTTCCGGGACAGGGACTATTGGAACACCGGGGAGCTGTTTTTT
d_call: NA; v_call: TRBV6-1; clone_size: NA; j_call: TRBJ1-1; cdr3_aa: CASSDRFQGSTEAFF; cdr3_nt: TGTGCCAGCAGTGATCGTTTTCAGGGGAGCACTGAAGCTTTCTTT
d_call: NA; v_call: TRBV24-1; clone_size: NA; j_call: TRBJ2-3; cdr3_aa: CATGLERTDTQYF; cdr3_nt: TGTGCCACGGGGCTGGAGAGAACAGATACGCAGTATTTT
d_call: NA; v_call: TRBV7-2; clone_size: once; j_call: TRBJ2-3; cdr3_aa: CGGRARAVTDTQYF; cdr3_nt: TGCGGCGGCAGGGCAAGGGCCGTCACAGATACGCAGTACTTT
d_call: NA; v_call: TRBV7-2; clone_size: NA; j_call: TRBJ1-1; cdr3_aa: CASSLPDSTEAFF; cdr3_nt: TGTGCCAGCAGCTTGCCGGACAGCACTGAAGCTTTCTTT
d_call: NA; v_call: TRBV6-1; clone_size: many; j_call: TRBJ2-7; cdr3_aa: CASSEAHGRYEQYF; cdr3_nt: TGTGCCAGCAGTGAAGCGCATGGCAGATACGAGCAGTACTTC
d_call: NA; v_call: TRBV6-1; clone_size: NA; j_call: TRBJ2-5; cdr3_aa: CAGSATGCQETQYF; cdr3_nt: TGTGCCGGCAGCGCAACAGGGTGCCAAGAGACGCAGTACTTC
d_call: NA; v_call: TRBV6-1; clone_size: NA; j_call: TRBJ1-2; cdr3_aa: CASKETSNYGYTF; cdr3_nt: TGTGCCAGCAAGGAGACAAGTAACTATGGCTACACCTTC
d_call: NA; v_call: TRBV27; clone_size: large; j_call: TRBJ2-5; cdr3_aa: CASSLETQYF; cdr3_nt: TGTGCCAGCAGTTTAGAGACCCAGTACTTC
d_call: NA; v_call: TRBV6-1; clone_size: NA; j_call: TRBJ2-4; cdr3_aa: CASKGHGGRDKDIQYF; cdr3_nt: TGTGCCAGCAAGGGGCACGGGGGCCGTGACAAAGACATCCAGTACTTC
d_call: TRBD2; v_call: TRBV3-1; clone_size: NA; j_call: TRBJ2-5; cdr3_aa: CASSQDRLAGHAQYF; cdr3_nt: TGTGCCAGCAGCCAAGATCGTCTAGCGGGGCACGCCCAGTACTTC
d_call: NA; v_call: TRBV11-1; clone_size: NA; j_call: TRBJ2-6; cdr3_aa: CASSLALTGSGANVLTF; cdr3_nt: TGTGCCAGCAGCTTAGCCCTGACTGGGTCTGGGGCCAACGTCCTGACTTTC
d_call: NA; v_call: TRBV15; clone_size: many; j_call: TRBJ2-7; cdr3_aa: CATSRVELPWEQYF; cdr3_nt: TGTGCCACCAGCAGAGTTGAGCTGCCGTGGGAGCAGTACTTC
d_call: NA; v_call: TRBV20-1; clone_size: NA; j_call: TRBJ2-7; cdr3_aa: CSARALAARTSYEQYF; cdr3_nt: TGCAGTGCTAGGGCCCTGGCGGCCCGCACCTCCTACGAGCAGTACTTC
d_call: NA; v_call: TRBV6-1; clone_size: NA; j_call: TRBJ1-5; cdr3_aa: CASSAPTEGNQPQHF; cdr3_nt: TGTGCCAGCAGTGCCCCGACAGAGGGCAATCAGCCCCAGCATTTT
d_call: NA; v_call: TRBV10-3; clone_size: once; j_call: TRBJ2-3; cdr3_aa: CAISAGGTIDTQYF; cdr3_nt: TGTGCCATCAGTGCCGGCGGGACGATAGACACGCAGTATTTC
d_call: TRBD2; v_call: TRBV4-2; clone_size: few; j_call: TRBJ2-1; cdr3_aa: CASSQQLAGGSYNEQFF; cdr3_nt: TGTGCCAGCAGCCAACAATTAGCGGGAGGCTCCTACAATGAGCAGTTCTTC
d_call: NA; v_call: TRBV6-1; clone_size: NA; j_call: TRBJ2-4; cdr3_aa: CASTEEGLSSTDTQYF; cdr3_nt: TGTGCCAGCACCGAGGAGGGGCTGTCTAGCACAGACACGCAGTACTTC
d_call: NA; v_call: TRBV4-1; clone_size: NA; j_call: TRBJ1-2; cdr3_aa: CASSQVRVRGGYTF; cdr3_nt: TGCGCCAGCAGCCAAGTTAGGGTCCGGGGTGGCTACACCTTC
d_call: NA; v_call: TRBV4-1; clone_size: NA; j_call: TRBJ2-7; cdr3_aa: CASSQMDGSYEQYF; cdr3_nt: TGCGCCAGCAGCCAAATGGACGGATCCTACGAGCAGTACTTC
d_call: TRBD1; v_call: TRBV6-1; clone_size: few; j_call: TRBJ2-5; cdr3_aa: CASSHGTGKETQYF; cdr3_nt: TGTGCCAGCAGCCACGGGACAGGGAAAGAGACCCAGTACTTC
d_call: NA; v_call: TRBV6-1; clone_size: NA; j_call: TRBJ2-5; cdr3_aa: CASRDSVAQKIQYF; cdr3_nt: TGTGCCAGCAGGGACAGCGTAGCCCAAAAGATCCAGTACTTC
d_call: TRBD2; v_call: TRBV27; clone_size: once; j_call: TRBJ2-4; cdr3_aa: CATRGGAHDTQYF; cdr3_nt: TGTGCCACCCGGGGGGGAGCGCATGACACGCAGTACTTC
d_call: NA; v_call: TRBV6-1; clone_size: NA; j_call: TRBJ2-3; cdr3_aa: CASREPQAVSTDTQYF; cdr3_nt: TGTGCCAGCAGGGAACCCCAGGCTGTGAGCACAGATACGCAGTATTTT
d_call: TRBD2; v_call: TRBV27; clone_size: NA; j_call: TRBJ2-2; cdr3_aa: CASTTKLAGVYNELFF; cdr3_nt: TGTGCCAGCACCACTAAACTAGCGGGAGTCTACAATGAGCTGTTTTTT
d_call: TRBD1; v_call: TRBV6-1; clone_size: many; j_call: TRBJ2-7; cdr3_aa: CASRPSGQGSHEQYF; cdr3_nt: TGTGCCAGCAGACCCTCGGGACAGGGGTCCCACGAGCAGTACTTC
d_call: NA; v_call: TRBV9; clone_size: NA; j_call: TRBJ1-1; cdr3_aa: CASSSSPHTEAFF; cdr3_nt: TGTGCCAGCAGCTCCTCCCCCCACACTGAAGCTTTCTTT
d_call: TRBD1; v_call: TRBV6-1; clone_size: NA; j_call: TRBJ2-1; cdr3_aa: CASNHRGRGKNEQFF; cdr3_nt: TGTGCCAGCAACCACAGGGGAAGGGGAAAAAACGAGCAGTTCTTC